These 19 T cell receptor beta chains originate from one sample sequenced in a study of cytomegalovirus exposure and HLA in healthy donors (dated by TCRdb to between 2016 and 2019). The library was generated by the immunoSEQ multiplex PCR assay. For the multiplex PCR, a mixture combining 60 forward primers for TCR Vbeta segments and 13 reverse primers for TCR Jbeta segments was used. In its TCRdb copy, this immuneACCESS table keeps in-frame sequences only and misses some clones. Where compared with another copy, unresolved V genes explain less than half of these, and the others have no known cause. The sample yields about 180,000 clones; about 79% were counted once. Around 1.2% of the sample belongs to the ten largest clones. Sequenced input: PBMCs. The origin of the receptors is a girl aged 2 to 9 in good health and CMV-seropositive.

This clone was observed a few times. This chain connects TRBV7-8 to TRBJ1-1, with D unresolved. The V gene's germline CDR1 is SGHVS and CDR2 FQNEAQ. The CDR3 extends over 13 amino acids. The germline V and J ends were trimmed by 0 bases and 4 bases, with 6 bases remaining between them. The DNA of the CDR3 is TGTGCCAGCAGCTTAGCGGTGAGCACTGAAGCTTTCTTT. Encoded protein: CASSLAVSTEAFF.

This sequence joins TRBV27 and TRBJ2-7, with 9 positions matching TRBD2. The CDR3 loop spans 16 amino acids. Trimming at V came to 2 bases and at J to 5 bases, leaving 10 bases not matched to a gene. Per the germline V gene, CDR1 is MNHEY and CDR2 is SMNVEV (reference sequence). CDR3 protein: CASSLLAGSSPDEQYF. CDR3 DNA: TGTGCCAGCAGTTTACTAGCGGGATCCTCCCCCGACGAGCAGTACTTC.

This clone was recorded a few times. The CDR3 nucleotides are TGTGCCAGCAGCTCGGGACAGGGGCCTACCTACGAGCAGTACTTC. Translated, it gives CASSSGQGPTYEQYF. The chain is built from TRBV5-5 and TRBJ2-7, with TRBD1 matching 10 bases. Germline V CDR1 and CDR2: SGHKS, YYEKEE (reference sequence). This CDR3 is 15 amino acids long. V shed 3 bases and J 2 bases; nucleotides not matched to a gene: 5.

The chain joins TRBV7-9 to TRBJ2-3; no definite D call. This CDR3 contains 15 residues. CDR1 SEHNR and CDR2 FQNEAQ come from the germline V gene (reference sequence). With 0 bases removed from V and 8 bases from J, the gap between germline ends came to 15 bases. CDR3 bases: TGTGCCAGCAGCTTAGCGAATAGAGTATCGGGTACGCAGTATTTT. Protein: CASSLANRVSGTQYF.

CDR3 region: CASSLVTAGGAYEQYF. DNA for the CDR3: TGCGCCAGCAGCTTGGTGACGGCGGGGGGGGCCTACGAGCAGTACTTC. The J gene is TRBJ2-7, the V gene TRBV5-1, with TRBD2 matching 9 bases. The J segment lost 2 bases and the V segment lost 0 bases, leaving 6 bases of the junction unmatched. In germline, CDR1 is SGHRS, CDR2 YFSETQ. CDR3 size: 16 residues. The whole variable domain, remainder taken from reference TRBV5-1 and TRBJ2-7, is KAGVTQTPRYLIKTRGQQVTLSCSPISGHRSVSWYQQTPGQGLQFLFEYFSETQRNKGNFPGRFSGRQFSNSRSEMNVSTLELGDSALYLCASSLVTAGGAYEQYFGPGTRLTVT.

As concerns this clone: Relative to the germline gene, one junction end is altered; a read error may explain this. The V call is TRBV7-7, the J call TRBJ2-3, with TRBD2 matching 7 bases. Germline V gene lookup returns CDR1 SSHAT and CDR2 FNYEAQ (reference sequence). The CDR3 runs to 13 residues. CDR3 DNA sequence: TGTGCTAGCAGCTCGGCGGGAGTAGATACGCAGTATTTT. Translation gives CASSSAGVDTQYF.

J is TRBJ1-2 and V is TRBV6-1, with a weak D call TRBD1 (5 bases). The CDR3 is 14 residues long. Trimming cost V 1 base and J 2 bases, with 8 bases left between them. Germline V CDR1 and CDR2: MNHNS, SASEGT. The CDR3 DNA follows: TGTGCCAGCAGTGAAGAGGCAGGGAACTATGGCTACACCTTC. Translating it yields CASSEEAGNYGYTF.

This rearrangement joins TRBV19 to TRBJ1-5; possibly TRBD1 for D (6 bases). CDR1 is LNHDA and CDR2 is SQIVND in the germline V gene (reference sequence). V gave up 7 bases and J gave up 6 bases, with 22 bases separating them. CDR3 size: 16 residues. CDR3 nucleotides: TGTGCCAGTATCGAAGCGGGGGCCAGAAGGGTTCAGCCCCAGCATTTT. Its protein product is CASIEAGARRVQPQHF.

This clone was detected only once. The V gene is TRBV28, the J gene TRBJ2-7, with 10 bases aligning to TRBD2. Germline V gives CDR1 MDHEN, CDR2 SYDVKM. V shed 5 bases, J shed 4 bases, and the junction held 5 bases outside the gene matches. The CDR3 sequence is 14 residues long. Written as DNA, the CDR3 is TGTGCCAGCAGTACTAGCGGGGCACGGTACGAGCAGTACTTC. It translates to CASSTSGARYEQYF.

This clone was recorded a few times. The chain carries TRBV5-1 and TRBJ1-2; the D is unclear. Per germline, CDR1 SGHRS and CDR2 YFSETQ. The CDR3 extends over 14 amino acids. Deletions cut 4 bases from V and 7 bases from J, with 17 bases between. The CDR3 DNA sequence: TGCGCCAGCAGCCCCGGGTCCACTTCTAGTGGCTACACCTTC. Protein sequence: CASSPGSTSSGYTF.

V gene TRBV4-2 combines with J gene TRBJ1-2; D not resolved. Germline lookup yields CDR1 LGHNA and CDR2 YNFKEQ. This CDR3 spans 13 amino acids. Trimming removed 4 bases at V and 4 bases at J, with 10 bases between. Here the CDR3 reads CASSPPSGYGYTF. The CDR3 coding sequence is TGTGCCAGCAGCCCTCCGTCGGGCTATGGCTACACCTTC.

This chain's CDR3 is CASSLDRGVQPQHF. DNA for the CDR3: TGCGCCAGCAGCCTGGACAGGGGGGTACAGCCCCAGCATTTT. V is TRBV4-1 and J is TRBJ1-5; 10 bases are a match to TRBD1. The CDR3 contains 14 residues. The ends lost 4 bases at V and 7 bases at J; junction bases unmatched: 4. CDR1 MGHRA and CDR2 YSYEKL come from the germline V gene.

The gene calls are TRBV27 and TRBJ2-5; tentative D call: TRBD2 (5 bases). Gene TRBJ2-7 matches the end of the DNA better, so the J call may be wrong. Germline CDR1 is MNHEY and CDR2 is SMNVEV (reference sequence). This CDR3 has 16 amino acids. The CDR3 sequence is CASSQKHSLVSHEQYF. In nucleotides, the CDR3 is TGTGCCAGCAGTCAAAAACACTCACTAGTTTCCCACGAGCAGTACTTC.

CDR3 residues: CASKVGSTDTQYF. The CDR3 DNA reads TGTGCCAGCAAGGTGGGCAGCACAGATACGCAGTATTTT. The chain uses TRBV6-1 and TRBJ2-3; D remains ambiguous. The V gene lost 7 bases and the J gene lost 0 bases, with 8 bases spanning the gap. The CDR3 is 13 residues long. CDR1 and CDR2 (germline): MNHNS, SASEGT.

The chain links TRBV19 to TRBJ1-1; possibly TRBD1 for D (5 bases). CDR3 length: 13 amino acids. Germline V gene data show CDR1 as LNHDA and CDR2 as SQIVND (reference sequence). V was shortened by 9 bases and J by 1 base, with 12 bases between the two germline ends. The DNA for the CDR3 is TGTGCCAGCTCGACAGCCTCGAACACTGAAGCTTTCTTT. Encoded protein: CASSTASNTEAFF.

The V gene is TRBV5-1, the J gene TRBJ2-3, with a weak D call TRBD2 (6 bases). V lost 4 bases and J lost 2, with 11 bases in between. Germline V gene sequence: CDR1 SGHRS, CDR2 YFSETQ. The CDR3 loop spans 14 amino acids. The CDR3 DNA is TGCGCCAGCAGCCGGGACTCCCTCACAGATACGCAGTATTTT. It translates to CASSRDSLTDTQYF.

The chain carries TRBV30 and TRBJ1-2, with a weak D call TRBD1 (6 bases). Germline CDR1 is GTSNPN and CDR2 is SVGIG (reference sequence). V was clipped by 2 bases and J by 7 bases, with 17 bases between them. This CDR3 is built from 14 residues. The CDR3 is CAWSFTGSGAGYTF. CDR3 coding DNA: TGTGCCTGGAGTTTTACAGGGAGTGGGGCTGGCTACACCTTC. The full variable domain, its missing parts supplied by reference TRBV30 and TRBJ1-2, is SQTIHQWPATLVQPVGSPLSLECTVEGTSNPNLYWYRQAAGRGLQLLFYSVGIGQISSEVPQNLSASRPQDRQFILSSKKLLLSDSGFYLCAWSFTGSGAGYTFGSGTRLTVV.

The rearrangement joins TRBV5-1 to TRBJ2-1; possible D gene TRBD2, 6 bases. The CDR3 has 15 residues. Trimming shortened V by 1 base and J by 2 bases, and 10 bases separated the two germline ends. Germline CDR1 and CDR2: SGHRS and YFSETQ. The CDR3 is CASSLMRGAYNEQFF. CDR3 nucleotides: TGCGCCAGCAGCTTGATGCGGGGCGCCTACAATGAGCAGTTCTTC.

J is TRBJ2-2 and V is TRBV14; 9 nucleotides align to TRBD2. The CDR3 runs to 17 residues. Losses at the gene ends were 4 bases for V and 2 bases for J; bases not matched to a gene: 8. Per germline, CDR1 SGHDN and CDR2 FVKESK. This CDR3 reads CASSPLGLAINTGELFF. CDR3 nucleotide sequence: TGTGCCAGCAGCCCCCTCGGACTAGCGATTAACACCGGGGAGCTGTTTTTT.